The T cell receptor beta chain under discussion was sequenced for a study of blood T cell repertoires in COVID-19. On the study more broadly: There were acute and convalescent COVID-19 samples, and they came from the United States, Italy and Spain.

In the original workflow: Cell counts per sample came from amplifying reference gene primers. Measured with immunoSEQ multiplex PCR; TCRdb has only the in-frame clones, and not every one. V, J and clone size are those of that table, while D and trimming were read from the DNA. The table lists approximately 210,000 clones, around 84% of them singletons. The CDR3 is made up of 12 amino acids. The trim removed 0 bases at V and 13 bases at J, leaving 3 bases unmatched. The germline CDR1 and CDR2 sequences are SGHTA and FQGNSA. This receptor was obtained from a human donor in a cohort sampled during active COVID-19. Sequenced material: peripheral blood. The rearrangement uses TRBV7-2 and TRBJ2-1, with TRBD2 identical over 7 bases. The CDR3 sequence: CASSLATSEQFF. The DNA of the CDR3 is TGTGCCAGCAGCTTAGCCACTAGCGAACAGTTCTTC.